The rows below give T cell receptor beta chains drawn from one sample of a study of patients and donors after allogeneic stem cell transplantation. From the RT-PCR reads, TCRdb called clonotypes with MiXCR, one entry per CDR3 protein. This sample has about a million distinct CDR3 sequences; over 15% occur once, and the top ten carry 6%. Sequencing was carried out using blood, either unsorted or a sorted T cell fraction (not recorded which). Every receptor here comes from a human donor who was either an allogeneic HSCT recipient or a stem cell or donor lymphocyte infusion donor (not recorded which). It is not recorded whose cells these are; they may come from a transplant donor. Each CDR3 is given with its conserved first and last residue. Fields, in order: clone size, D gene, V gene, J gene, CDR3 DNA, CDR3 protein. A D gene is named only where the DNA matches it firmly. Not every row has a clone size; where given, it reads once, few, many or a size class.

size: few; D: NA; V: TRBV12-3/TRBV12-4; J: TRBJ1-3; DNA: TGTGCCAGCAGCCCTAGTGGGCCAGGCGGCTCTGGAAACACCATATATTTT; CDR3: CASSPSGPGGSGNTIYF
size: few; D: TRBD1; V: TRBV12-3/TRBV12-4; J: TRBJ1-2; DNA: TGTGCCAGCAGCCGGACAGCAGGGGGTTATGGCTACACCTTC; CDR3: CASSRTAGGYGYTF
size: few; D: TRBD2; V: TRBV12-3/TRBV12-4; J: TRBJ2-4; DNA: TGTGCCAGCAGGGCTAGCGGGGCCGGCAAAAACATTCAGTACTTC; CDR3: CASRASGAGKNIQYF
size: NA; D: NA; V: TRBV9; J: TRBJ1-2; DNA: TGTGCCAGCAGCCCCCAGGGACGATTCGATTCGGGCTACACCTTC; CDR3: CASSPQGRFDSGYTF
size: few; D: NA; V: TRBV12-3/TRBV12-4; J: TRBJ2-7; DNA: TGTGCCAGCAGCTTAAAGGCCGAGCAGTACTTC; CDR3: CASSLKAEQYF
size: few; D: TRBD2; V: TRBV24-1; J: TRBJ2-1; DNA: TGTGCCACCAGTGCTTTGTGGGGGGAGGGACTAACCAATGAGCAGTTCTTC; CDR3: CATSALWGEGLTNEQFF
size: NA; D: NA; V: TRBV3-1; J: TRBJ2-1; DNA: TGTGCCAGCAGCCCGCGTGGGCCGAACAATGAGCAGTTCTTC; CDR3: CASSPRGPNNEQFF
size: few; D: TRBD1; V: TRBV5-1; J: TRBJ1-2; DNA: TGCGCCAGCAGCTTCTTCCCATCCGGGACAGCGACCTATGGCTACACCTTC; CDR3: CASSFFPSGTATYGYTF
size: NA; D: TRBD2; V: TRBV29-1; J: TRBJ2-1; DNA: TGCAGCGGGAAAGAACTAGCGGCCTACAATGAGCAGTTCTTC; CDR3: CSGKELAAYNEQFF
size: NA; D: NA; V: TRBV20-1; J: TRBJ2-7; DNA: TGCAGTGCACTTATGGACTTTATTTACGAGCAGTACTTC; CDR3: CSALMDFIYEQYF
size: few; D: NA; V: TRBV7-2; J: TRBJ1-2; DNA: TGTGCCAGCAGCCTCCATTGGACCGGCTACACCTTC; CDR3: CASSLHWTGYTF
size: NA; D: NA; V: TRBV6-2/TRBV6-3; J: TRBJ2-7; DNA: TGTGCCAGCACCCCGTTCAGCTCGATCGACGAGCAGTACTTC; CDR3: CASTPFSSIDEQYF
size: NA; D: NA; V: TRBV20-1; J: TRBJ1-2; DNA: TGCAGTGCTTTACAGTCCTATGGCTACACCTTC; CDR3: CSALQSYGYTF
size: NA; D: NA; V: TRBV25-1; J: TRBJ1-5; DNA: TGTGCCAGCAGTGAATTCGGTGATGGTCAGCCCCAGCATTTT; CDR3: CASSEFGDGQPQHF
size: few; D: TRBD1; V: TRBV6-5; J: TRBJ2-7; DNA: TGTGCCAGCAGCACACCGGGACAGGGGTCCTTC; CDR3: CASSTPGQGSF
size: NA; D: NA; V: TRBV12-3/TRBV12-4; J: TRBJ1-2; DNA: TGTGCCAGCGGATCAGGGGCTACTAACTATGGCTACACCTTC; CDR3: CASGSGATNYGYTF
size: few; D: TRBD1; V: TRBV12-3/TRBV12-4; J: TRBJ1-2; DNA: TGTGCCAGCAGTTCCGCACTGACAGGGTCTGGCTATGGCTACACCTTC; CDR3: CASSSALTGSGYGYTF
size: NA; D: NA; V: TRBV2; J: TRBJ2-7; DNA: TGTGCCAGCGGCGGGGAAGAGTACGAGCAGTACTTC; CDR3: CASGGEEYEQYF
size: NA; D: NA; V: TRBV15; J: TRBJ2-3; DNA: TGTGCCACCAGCATCATAGCAGGAACGCAGTATTTT; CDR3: CATSIIAGTQYF
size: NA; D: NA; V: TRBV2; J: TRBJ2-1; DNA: TGTGCCAGCAGTGAGCTAGGCAACTCCTACAATGAGCAGTTCTTC; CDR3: CASSELGNSYNEQFF
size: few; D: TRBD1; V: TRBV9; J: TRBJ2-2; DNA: TGTGCCAGCAGCGTCCAGGGGGCGCCCAGGGGGGAGCTGTTTTTT; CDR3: CASSVQGAPRGELFF
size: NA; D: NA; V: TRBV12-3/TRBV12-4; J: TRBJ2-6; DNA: TGTGCCAGCAAGAGGACTTCCCTATCCAACGTCCTGACTTTC; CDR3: CASKRTSLSNVLTF
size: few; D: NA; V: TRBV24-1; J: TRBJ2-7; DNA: TGTGCCACCAGTGAGGAAGGCTACGAGCAGTACTTC; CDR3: CATSEEGYEQYF
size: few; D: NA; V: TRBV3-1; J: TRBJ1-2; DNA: TGTGCCAGCAGCCCGGGTTCGTGGGGCTACACCTTC; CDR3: CASSPGSWGYTF
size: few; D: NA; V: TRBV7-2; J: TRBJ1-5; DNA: TGTGCCAGCAGCTTACGGGGGCCTCAGCCCCAGCATTTT; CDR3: CASSLRGPQPQHF